One and the same sample provided the 19 T cell receptor beta chains below, sequenced in a study of blood T cell repertoires in COVID-19. Libraries were prepared by immunoSEQ multiplex PCR; TCRdb keeps only in-frame clonotypes and omits some of them. The repertoire holds some 240,000 clones, 80% seen once, with over 10% in the top ten. The specimen was peripheral blood. The origin of the receptors is a human donor in a cohort sampled during active COVID-19.

This chain uses TRBV19 with TRBJ1-2; 8 bases agree with TRBD1. The V gene's germline CDR1 is LNHDA and CDR2 SQIVND (reference sequence). V lost 7 bases, J lost 8 bases, and 9 bases stayed unmatched. The CDR3 sequence is 13 residues long. The CDR3 spells CASTIGQGGGYTF. The CDR3 DNA follows: TGTGCCAGTACAATCGGACAGGGAGGCGGCTACACCTTC.

This clone was counted only a few times. The chain is built from TRBV20-1 and TRBJ2-1; maybe TRBD2 (5 bases). In germline, CDR1 is DFQATT, CDR2 SNEGSKA (reference sequence). With 3 bases removed from V and 5 bases from J, the gap between germline ends came to 14 bases. The CDR3 extends over 14 amino acids. The CDR3 reads CSASKWETNNEQFF. Here the CDR3 DNA reads TGCAGTGCTAGTAAGTGGGAGACCAACAATGAGCAGTTCTTC.

This clone appeared many times. This rearrangement joins TRBV28 to TRBJ1-2; D is ambiguous. The CDR3 length is 12 residues. V lost 6 bases and J lost 8, with 13 bases in between. Per the germline V gene, CDR1 is MDHEN and CDR2 is SYDVKM. Here the CDR3 reads CASRGIAGGYTF. The CDR3 nucleotides read TGTGCCAGCAGGGGGATTGCGGGGGGCTACACCTTC.

The rearrangement joins TRBV7-6 to TRBJ1-2; TRBD1 is a possible D gene (5 bases). CDR1 and CDR2 (germline): SGHVS, FNYEAQ. V was shortened by 1 base and J by 6 bases, with 12 bases between the two germline ends. The CDR3 has 14 amino acids. The CDR3 loop reads CASSLGRVGDGYTF. CDR3 coding DNA: TGTGCCAGCAGCTTAGGCAGGGTGGGCGATGGCTACACCTTC.

In this sample, this clone turned up a few times. Other nucleotide sequences in the sample specify the same CDR3. The chain couples TRBV3-1 (or the pseudogene TRBV3-2) to TRBJ1-1, with a possible D match to TRBD1 (5 bases). Germline lookup yields CDR1 LGHDT and CDR2 YNNKEL (reference sequence). This CDR3 contains 12 residues. The V end lost 0 bases, the J end lost 10 bases, and 9 bases lay between the germline ends. The CDR3 DNA sequence: TGTGCCAGCAGCCAAGACGACAGAGGAGCTTTCTTT. This translates into CASSQDDRGAFF.

The gene calls are TRBV27 and TRBJ1-1; possible D gene TRBD1, 6 bases. CDR3 length: 16 residues. Trimming left V 3 bases short and J 1 base short, with 15 bases between. The germline CDR1 and CDR2 sequences are MNHEY and SMNVEV (reference sequence). CDR3 region: CASSLNRVLQNTEAFF. The CDR3 coding sequence is TGTGCCAGCAGTTTGAACAGGGTCCTTCAGAACACTGAAGCTTTCTTT.

The chain has TRBV7-2 and TRBJ2-3, with 9 nucleotides matching TRBD2. The germline gives CDR1 SGHTA, CDR2 FQGNSA. This CDR3 has 17 amino acids. V dropped 1 base and J dropped 6; count of bases not matched to a gene: 11. CDR3 loop: CASSLVNGGGAADTQYF. The CDR3 DNA follows: TGTGCCAGCAGCTTAGTAAACGGCGGGGGGGCCGCCGATACGCAGTATTTT. Looking up the rest from reference TRBV7-2 and TRBJ2-3 gives the full variable domain: GAGVSQSPSNKVTEKGKDVELRCDPISGHTALYWYRQSLGQGLEFLIYFQGNSAPDKSGLPSDRFSAERTGGSVSTLTIQRTQQEDSAVYLCASSLVNGGGAADTQYFGPGTRLTVL.

The chain recombines TRBV19 with TRBJ1-1; possibly TRBD1 for D (6 bases). Germline V CDR1 and CDR2: LNHDA, SQIVND (reference sequence). The CDR3 is made up of 15 amino acids. The germline V and J ends were trimmed by 3 bases and 4 bases, with 15 bases remaining between them. CDR3 DNA sequence: TGTGCCAGTAGTATTGGTTGGGGGCAGATCACTGAAGCTTTCTTT. Translated: CASSIGWGQITEAFF.

The CDR3 DNA reads TGTGCCAGCAGCCCGGCCGGGACAGGCCAAGAGACCCAGTACTTC. Its protein is CASSPAGTGQETQYF. The J gene is TRBJ2-5, the V gene TRBV5-5; TRBD1 matches 8 bases. Germline CDR1 and CDR2: SGHKS and YYEKEE (reference sequence). V was pared by 4 bases and J by 1 base, with 6 bases of the junction left unmatched. The CDR3 totals 15 residues.

This clone was detected only once. The chain has TRBV9 and TRBJ2-7; D perhaps matches TRBD2 (8 bases). With 10 bases removed from V and 5 bases from J, the gap between germline ends came to 22 bases. The CDR3 consists of 14 residues. In germline, CDR1 is SGDLS, CDR2 YYNGEE. The chain's CDR3 is CAGAPGTAGDEQYF. The CDR3 DNA follows: TGTGCCGGGGCGCCTGGGACAGCGGGAGACGAGCAGTACTTC.

The genes are TRBV24-1 and TRBJ2-7; no definite D call. Germline lookup yields CDR1 KGHDR and CDR2 SFDVKD. The CDR3 runs 14 residues. Trimming stripped 4 bases from V and 2 bases from J, with 11 bases between. For the CDR3, the DNA is TGTGCCACCAGTGACGCACATAGCCCCTACGAGCAGTACTTC. This encodes CATSDAHSPYEQYF.

This clone was observed at least ten times. The chain is built from TRBV15 and TRBJ1-4; D call uncertain. Germline loops: CDR1 LNHNV, CDR2 YYDKDF (reference sequence). Between the trimmed V and J ends, which lost 7 bases and 6 bases, there was a span of 18 bases. This CDR3 region has 15 residues. The CDR3: CATTGEPSSYEKLFF. The CDR3 coding sequence is TGTGCCACCACCGGGGAGCCCTCCTCCTATGAAAAACTGTTTTTT.

The chain combines TRBV6-5 with TRBJ2-5, with a tentative D call TRBD2 (6 bases). This CDR3 is 13 amino acids long. Germline assignment: CDR1 MNHEY and CDR2 SVGAGI. Trimming took 6 bases from V and 4 from J, leaving 12 bases between them. In DNA form, the CDR3 reads TGTGCCAGCAGCACCTTCGGGGGAGAGACCCAGTACTTC. Translated: CASSTFGGETQYF.

The chain links TRBV5-1 to TRBJ2-7; TRBD2 is a possible D gene (6 bases). The CDR3 is made up of 16 amino acids. Per germline, CDR1 SGHRS and CDR2 YFSETQ. Trimming took 3 bases from V and 6 from J, leaving 22 bases between them. CDR3 DNA: TGCGCCAGCAGCTCGGAAGTTAGACTAGGGCGAGGCGAGCAGTACTTC. This codes for CASSSEVRLGRGEQYF.

The rearrangement joins TRBV4-1 to TRBJ1-1; D might be TRBD1 (6 bases). V lost 3 bases, J lost 5 bases, and 7 bases lay in between. Looked up from germline, CDR1 is MGHRA and CDR2 is YSYEKL. There are 12 residues in the CDR3. CDR3 region: CASSQQGTEAFF. Written as DNA, the CDR3 is TGCGCCAGCAGCCAGCAGGGGACTGAAGCTTTCTTT.

This clone was seen once. This chain uses TRBV7-6 with TRBJ1-6; D ambiguous. The ends were cut back, 5 bases at V and 3 bases at J, with 8 bases in the middle. The CDR3 has 14 residues. Germline CDR1 is SGHVS and CDR2 is FNYEAQ. CDR3 in DNA: TGTGCCAGCAGCGGAAGCGGCTATAATTCACCCCTCCACTTT. Amino acids: CASSGSGYNSPLHF. The whole variable domain, filled in from reference TRBV7-6 and TRBJ1-6, reads GAGVSQSPRYKVTKRGQDVALRCDPISGHVSLYWYRQALGQGPEFLTYFNYEAQQDKSGLPNDRFSAERPEGSISTLTIQRTEQRDSAMYRCASSGSGYNSPLHFGNGTRLTVT.

The chain has TRBV24-1 and TRBJ1-2, with D possibly TRBD1 on 6 matching bases. The CDR3 length is 13 residues. CDR1 and CDR2 (germline): KGHDR, SFDVKD. Trimming pared 4 bases from V and 6 bases from J, leaving 11 bases between. In nucleotides, the CDR3 is TGTGCCACCAGTGAGGGGGCACAGGATGGCTACACCTTC. It encodes CATSEGAQDGYTF.

V gene TRBV4-3 combines with J gene TRBJ2-3; D not certain. Trimming removed 0 bases from V and 4 bases from J, with 8 bases in between. Germline V gene lookup returns CDR1 LGHNA and CDR2 YSLEER. CDR3 size: 14 residues. The CDR3, as DNA: TGCGCCAGCAGCCAAGATTCGACTTCAGATACGCAGTATTTT. It is translated as CASSQDSTSDTQYF.

This chain connects TRBV2 to TRBJ2-5; no firm D call. From germline, CDR1 is SNHLY and CDR2 FYNNEI. The V gene lost 4 bases and the J gene lost 4 bases, with 10 bases spanning the gap. The CDR3 covers 13 residues. DNA of the CDR3: TGTGCCAGCAGTGTTAGTATCTTAGAGACCCAGTACTTC. It codes for CASSVSILETQYF.